Shown below are 10 T cell receptor beta chains from a single sample sequenced in a study of vaccination effects on CD4 cells after COVID-19 (dated by TCRdb to between 2021 and 2022). Their antigen targets remain unknown. Library prep was done by the immunoSEQ multiplex PCR assay. The source is immuneACCESS, and TCRdb retained only in-frame sequences with V and J called. Part of the clones is not carried over; for the studies checked, unresolved V genes explain less than half of this, and the remainder is unexplained. For this sample there are some 74,000 clones; about 80% appear just once. The top ten constitute more than 1% of the sample. In the ViraFEST assay, PBMC were stimulated with viral peptide pools, and antigen-specific CD4+ T cell clonotypes were then identified by expansion using TCR sequencing. After 10 to 11 days of culture, CD4+ T cells were isolated with the EasySep CD4+ T cell isolation kit. Participants received two doses of either the BNT162b2 or the mRNA-1273 mRNA SARS-CoV-2 vaccine.

The sample in question was CD4+ T cells from PBMCs cultured with HCoV-229E spike peptides, obtained after COVID-19 vaccination. What this sample's cell subset or site label stands for: HCoV-229E spike overlapping peptide pool stimulation. The receptors were sampled from a human donor who received a COVID-19 vaccine.

In this sample, this clone turned up a few times. The rearrangement joins TRBV6-2 or TRBV6-3 to TRBJ2-7, with TRBD1 as a possible D gene (5 bases). CDR3 length equals 12 residues. The germline V gene encodes CDR1 MNHEY and CDR2 SVGEGT. V was cut by 4 bases and J by 4 bases, with 8 bases left in between. CDR3 nucleotide sequence: TGTGCCAGCAGTTCCTCAGGGTACGAGCAGTACGTC. Its translation is CASSSSGYEQYV.

The chain carries TRBV19 and TRBJ1-1; D is undetermined. The CDR3 loop spans 13 amino acids. The germline V gene has CDR1 LNHDA and CDR2 SQIVND (reference sequence). V lost 1 base to trimming and J lost 1 base, with 4 bases between them. The CDR3 loop reads CASSIGENTEAFF. Here the CDR3 DNA reads TGTGCCAGTAGTATAGGAGAGAACACTGAAGCTTTCTTT. Together with reference TRBV19 and TRBJ1-1, the CDR3 gives the full variable domain: DGGITQSPKYLFRKEGQNVTLSCEQNLNHDAMYWYRQDPGQGLRLIYYSQIVNDFQKGDIAEGYSVSREKKESFPLTVTSAQKNPTAFYLCASSIGENTEAFFGQGTRLTVV.

This clone showed up just a few times. This chain connects TRBV30 to TRBJ1-2; D is unclear. The CDR3 extends over 13 amino acids. V lost 1 base, J lost 4 bases, and 10 bases lay in between. Germline V gene sequence: CDR1 GTSNPN, CDR2 SVGIG (reference sequence). Here the CDR3 reads CAWSAQLSYGYTF. CDR3 nucleotides: TGTGCCTGGAGTGCTCAGCTCTCCTATGGCTACACCTTC.

The chain recombines TRBV18 with TRBJ1-3; D gene uncertain. The germline CDR1 and CDR2 sequences are KGHSH and LQKENI. The CDR3 spans 13 residues. V dropped 4 bases and J dropped 2 bases, with 6 bases sitting between them. The CDR3: CASSRETGNTIYF. The CDR3 region has the DNA TGTGCCAGCTCACGGGAGACTGGAAACACCATATATTTT.

The rearrangement joins TRBV30 to TRBJ1-2; 8 bases fit TRBD1. Germline V gene lookup returns CDR1 GTSNPN and CDR2 SVGIG (reference sequence). The CDR3 is 13 residues long. V was clipped by 6 bases and J by 4 bases; unmatched bases: 7. The CDR3 sequence is CACRTGMTYGYTF. In nucleotides, the CDR3 is TGTGCCTGTCGGACAGGGATGACCTATGGCTACACCTTC.

The DNA of the CDR3 is TGTGCCAGCTCACCGGGACTAGCGGGGGGCTACAATGAGCAGTTCTTC. This encodes CASSPGLAGGYNEQFF. This sequence joins TRBV18 and TRBJ2-1, with 15 positions matching TRBD2. The CDR3 has 16 residues. Trimming at V came to 3 bases and at J to 3 bases, leaving 0 bases not matched to a gene. Germline lookup yields CDR1 KGHSH and CDR2 LQKENI.

V and J are TRBV6-5 and TRBJ2-7; D is uncertain. Germline assignment: CDR1 MNHEY and CDR2 SVGAGI. CDR3 length: 10 amino acids. The germline V and J ends were trimmed by 8 bases and 7 bases, with 9 bases remaining between them. The CDR3 region is CASHLREQYV. In nucleotides, the CDR3 is TGTGCCAGCCATCTGAGGGAGCAGTACGTC.

The J gene is TRBJ1-2, the V gene TRBV19; D is possibly TRBD1 (5 bases). Between the trimmed V and J ends, which lost 5 bases and 2 bases, there was a span of 12 bases. Germline V lookup: CDR1 LNHDA, CDR2 SQIVND (reference sequence). The CDR3 runs to 14 residues. CDR3 amino acids: CASSPGHSNYGYTF. CDR3 sequence (DNA): TGTGCCAGTAGTCCCGGACACTCGAACTATGGCTACACCTTC. The full variable domain, its missing parts supplied by reference TRBV19 and TRBJ1-2, is DGGITQSPKYLFRKEGQNVTLSCEQNLNHDAMYWYRQDPGQGLRLIYYSQIVNDFQKGDIAEGYSVSREKKESFPLTVTSAQKNPTAFYLCASSPGHSNYGYTFGSGTRLTVV.

The CDR3 nucleotides read TGTGCCAGCAGCCTCGGACTAGCGGGGGGCGGCGAGACCCAGTACTTC. Translating it yields CASSLGLAGGGETQYF. The V gene is TRBV7-7, the J gene TRBJ2-5; TRBD2 aligns across 14 bases. The germline gives CDR1 SSHAT, CDR2 FNYEAQ (reference sequence). The trim removed 5 bases at V and 5 bases at J, leaving 7 bases unmatched. There are 16 residues in the CDR3.

The chain uses TRBV6-6 and TRBJ1-1; D call uncertain. Germline V gene data show CDR1 as MNHNY and CDR2 as SVGAGI (reference sequence). The CDR3 totals 14 residues. Trimming removed 1 base at V and 6 bases at J, with 12 bases between. The CDR3 bases are TGTGCCAGCAGTTACTTCGGGTCCTCGGCTGAAGCTTTCTTT. Translation: CASSYFGSSAEAFF.